These 2 T cell receptor beta chains came from one sample sequenced in a study of graft-versus-host responses after intestinal transplantation. Some clones are missing from TCRdb's copy, which holds only in-frame ones; the method was immunoSEQ multiplex PCR. The table lists approximately 93,000 clones, around 92% of them singletons. These receptors have no identified antigens. Source: unstimulated CD8+ T cells sorted from spleen or lymph node cells, taken before transplant. The receptors derive from a human donor who was the organ donor for an intestinal transplant.

This rearrangement joins TRBV2 to TRBJ1-4; TRBD1 is a possible D gene (5 bases). Germline V gene lookup returns CDR1 SNHLY and CDR2 FYNNEI. Trimming pared 1 base from V and 6 bases from J, leaving 21 bases between. CDR3 length: 18 residues. In nucleotides, the CDR3 is TGTGCCAGCAGTGAAGTAGTCAGGGAGGCGGAAAAGGATGAAAAACTGTTTTTT. Its translation is CASSEVVREAEKDEKLFF.

The gene calls are TRBV10-2 and TRBJ2-1, with a tentative D call TRBD2 (6 bases). Germline-derived CDR1 and CDR2 are WSHSY and SAAADI. V was shortened by 6 bases and J by 2 bases, with 20 bases between the two germline ends. The CDR3 spans 17 residues. CDR3 residues: CASRPKLGGVAYNEQFF. DNA of the CDR3: TGCGCCAGCAGACCCAAATTGGGGGGAGTCGCCTACAATGAGCAGTTCTTC.